This T cell receptor (beta chain) was recorded in a study of regulatory T cells in long-lasting Graves disease. Study-wide context: Persistence in Graves' disease denoted antithyroid drug use beyond 5 years alongside positive TSH receptor antibodies. General study points: Persistent disease showed a preference for TRBV28, TRBJ1-2 and TRBJ2-5.

Germline CDR1 is KGHSH and CDR2 is LQKENI. CDR3 length: 15 residues. The J segment lost 2 bases and the V segment lost 5 bases, leaving 9 bases of the junction unmatched. Regarding this clonotype: The target antigen is unknown.

As for time point: persistent/refractory GD, antithyroid drugs over 5 years with positive TRAb. PBMC-extracted RNA yielded the TCR library. Patients came through an endocrinology department, and that department was in Xi'an, China. Relying on iRepertoire HTBI primers and Arm-PCR of CDR3 regions, the team built TCR beta libraries. TCRdb reanalysed the multiplex PCR reads using MiXCR and keeps one entry per CDR3 protein. The table has a few hundred thousand distinct CDR3 sequences, 23% seen once; the top ten hold about 26%. This sequence joins TRBV18 and TRBJ2-7; 7 bases line up with TRBD1. The source material was peripheral blood mononuclear cells (PBMCs), sampled when the disease was refractory, from a patient treated with antithyroid drugs. The sequence derives from a female donor with Graves disease. The CDR3 nucleotides are TGTGCCAGCTCAAAGAGACAGGGCCGAACCTACGAGCAGTACTTC. It specifies CASSKRQGRTYEQYF.